This entry features one TCR beta chain sequence. Time point in this sample: pretreatment peripheral blood. The source of the sample is a study of PD-L1 blockade in urothelial cancer. The protocol was immunoSEQ multiplex PCR, while the TCRdb copy is restricted to in-frame clones and leaves out a portion. The sample holds about 74,000 clones, almost 90% seen once. V dropped 5 bases and J dropped 7; count of bases not matched to a gene: 11. This CDR3 spans 15 amino acids. Germline lookup yields CDR1 MNHNY and CDR2 SVGAGI (reference sequence). This receptor was taken from a man aged 65 to 85 with urothelial cancer. Specimen: PBMCs, collected around atezolizumab (anti-PD-L1) treatment. The rearrangement uses TRBV6-6 and TRBJ2-1; 7 bases match TRBD2. The CDR3 loop is CASSKSAGLGNEQFF. As DNA, the CDR3 is TGTGCCAGCAGTAAGTCAGCGGGGTTGGGGAATGAGCAGTTCTTC.